This passage covers 29 T cell receptor beta chains from one sample sequenced in a study of breast tumors, draining lymph nodes, adjacent tissues. TCRdb analysed the multiplex PCR reads with MiXCR anew, one entry per CDR3 protein. The top ten hold 3% to 4% of the sample, which has around 130,000 distinct CDR3 sequences, less than 20% seen once. Axillary draining lymph nodes of breast cancer patients supplied the node samples. The sequencing sample was made of axillary lymph node tissue. These receptors originate from a female donor with breast cancer. Some clones in this sample may be carry-over from other donors' samples.

This clonotype has a count of ten or more. This chain joins TRBV6-7 and TRBJ2-7; 9 nucleotides align to TRBD2. TRBV6-7 is an ORF, and what it does is uncertain. The CDR3 sequence is 14 residues long. The CDR3 DNA follows: TGTGCACCTCTGCTGCGGGAGGGCTCCTACGAGCAGTACTTC. Amino acids: CAPLLREGSYEQYF.

This clonotype appeared many times. V and J are TRBV20-1 and TRBJ1-2, with TRBD1 as a possible D gene (6 bases). Per the germline V gene, CDR1 is DFQATT and CDR2 is SNEGSKA (reference sequence). CDR3 length: 13 residues. Between the trimmed V and J ends, which lost 2 bases and 4 bases, there was a span of 11 bases. In DNA form, the CDR3 reads TGCAGTGCTAGACCGGGACATACCTATGGCTACACCTTC. It is translated as CSARPGHTYGYTF.

This clonotype occurred many times. This chain joins TRBV20-1 and TRBJ2-1; no definite D call. Germline-derived CDR1 and CDR2 are DFQATT and SNEGSKA (reference sequence). V was clipped by 6 bases and J by 9 bases, with 21 bases between them. CDR3 size: 14 residues. The CDR3 DNA reads TGCAGTGCCCGAAGACCCACAAATCACGGTGAGCAGTTCTTC. Translated, it gives CSARRPTNHGEQFF.

Many counts were recorded for this clonotype. The chain has TRBV7-8 and TRBJ2-7; tentative D call: TRBD2 (6 bases). V was clipped by 5 bases and J by 3 bases, with 17 bases between them. From germline, CDR1 is SGHVS and CDR2 FQNEAQ. The CDR3 runs to 15 residues. The CDR3 DNA is TGTGCCAGCAGCCGGACGACTAGTGGAGGCTACGAGCAGTACTTC. Its protein product is CASSRTTSGGYEQYF. The complete variable domain, with remaining parts taken from reference TRBV7-8 and TRBJ2-7, reads GAGVSQSPRYKVAKRGQDVALRCDPISGHVSLFWYQQALGQGPEFLTYFQNEAQLDKSGLPSDRFFAERPEGSVSTLKIQRTQQEDSAVYLCASSRTTSGGYEQYFGPGTRLTVT.

This clonotype was detected ten times or more. The chain joins TRBV2 to TRBJ1-5; no definite D call. The CDR3 totals 14 residues. Germline assignment: CDR1 SNHLY and CDR2 FYNNEI. V shed 9 bases and J shed 0 bases, with 12 bases lying between them. CDR3 loop: CASTKTHSNQPQHF. In nucleotides, the CDR3 is TGTGCCAGTACAAAAACTCATAGCAATCAGCCCCAGCATTTT.

A word on this clonotype: This could be a read error, since a much larger clone is one nucleotide away. J is TRBJ2-1 and V is TRBV25-1; D is possibly TRBD2 (6 bases). The CDR3 contains 14 residues. CDR1 and CDR2 (germline): MGHDK, SYGVNS. The CDR3 DNA is TGTGCCAGCGGTGAATGGGGAGCGGGCGCGGAGCAGTTCTTC. The encoded protein is CASGEWGAGAEQFF.

The table lists this clonotype with many counts. The V gene is TRBV20-1, the J gene TRBJ2-5, with D hard to call. CDR1 is DFQATT, CDR2 SNEGSKA, per germline (reference sequence). The CDR3 has 15 residues. The V gene lost 0 bases and the J gene lost 1 base, with 12 bases spanning the gap. CDR3 residues: CSARDGFYGQETQYF. The DNA for the CDR3 is TGCAGTGCTAGAGATGGATTCTACGGCCAAGAGACCCAGTACTTC.

This clonotype was found many times. The rearrangement links TRBV5-6 to TRBJ1-2; 7 bases match TRBD1. V gave up 0 bases and J gave up 3 bases; unmatched junction bases: 5. The germline gives CDR1 SGHDT, CDR2 YYEEEE. This CDR3 has 15 residues. In DNA, the CDR3 is TGTGCCAGCAGCTTGGGGGACAGAGAATACTATGGCTACACCTTC. The encoded protein is CASSLGDREYYGYTF.

V and J are TRBV6-5 and TRBJ2-5, with 7 bases fitting TRBD2. Trimming at V came to 8 bases and at J to 5 bases, leaving 11 bases not matched to a gene. The CDR3 is 14 amino acids. Germline values: CDR1 MNHEY, CDR2 SVGAGI. The CDR3 bases are TGTGCCAGCCCTTCTGGCGGGAGATCGGAGACCCAGTACTTC. Protein sequence: CASPSGGRSETQYF.

This clonotype has a count of ten or more. As DNA, the CDR3 is TGTGCCAGCAGCCAAGGAGGGGGGACCCAGTACTTC. It is translated as CASSQGGGTQYF. This chain links TRBV14 with TRBJ2-5, with D perhaps matching TRBD1 (6 bases). The CDR3 has 12 amino acids. With 1 base removed from V and 7 bases from J, the gap between germline ends came to 7 bases. Per the germline V gene, CDR1 is SGHDN and CDR2 is FVKESK.

The chain combines TRBV7-9 with TRBJ2-4, with D perhaps matching TRBD2 (6 bases). Trimming took 2 bases from V and 8 from J, leaving 13 bases between them. The germline gives CDR1 SEHNR, CDR2 FQNEAQ (reference sequence). The length of the CDR3 is 14 residues. The CDR3 protein is CASSLSREFYIQYF. The CDR3 DNA sequence: TGTGCCAGCAGCTTAAGTCGGGAGTTCTACATTCAGTACTTC.

This clonotype was counted many times. The gene calls are TRBV24-1 and TRBJ2-3, with D possibly being TRBD1 (6 bases). Trimming removed 3 bases at V and 1 base at J, with 7 bases between. The CDR3 contains 14 residues. Looked up from germline, CDR1 is KGHDR and CDR2 is SFDVKD. Here the CDR3 reads CATSDPGGTDTQYF. DNA of the CDR3: TGTGCCACCAGTGATCCAGGGGGCACAGATACGCAGTATTTT.

This clonotype was seen ten or more times. The chain uses TRBV11-2 and TRBJ2-1; 9 nucleotides line up with TRBD2. The CDR3 contains 15 residues. The V gene end was trimmed by 2 bases and the J gene end by 9 bases; junction bases not matched to a gene: 8. Germline loops: CDR1 SGHAT, CDR2 FQNNGV. The CDR3 region has the DNA TGTGCCAGCAGCTTAAGATCCCCTAGCGGGGCTGAGCAGTTCTTC. Amino acids: CASSLRSPSGAEQFF.

Many counts were recorded for this clonotype. One end of the junction does not line up with germline, which may come from a read error. The rearrangement uses TRBV7-7 and TRBJ2-3, with 11 bases matching TRBD2. Per germline, CDR1 SSHAT and CDR2 FNYEAQ (reference sequence). There are 15 residues in the CDR3. As DNA, the CDR3 is TGTGCTAGCAGCCCACTAGCGGGAGAGACAGATACGCAGTATTTT. It is translated as CASSPLAGETDTQYF.

This clonotype was picked up a small number of times. J is TRBJ1-2 and V is TRBV18; 7 bases are shared with TRBD1. Losses at the gene ends were 3 bases for V and 8 bases for J; bases not matched to a gene: 12. The CDR3 sequence is 15 residues long. Looked up from germline, CDR1 is KGHSH and CDR2 is LQKENI. CDR3 sequence: CASSPGQLSSRGYTF. The CDR3, as DNA: TGTGCCAGCTCACCGGGACAGTTATCTAGCCGAGGCTACACCTTC.

Note on this clonotype: Given a much more abundant clone one base away, this may be a read error. The chain has TRBV18 and TRBJ2-7; 7 bases are a match to TRBD1. CDR3 size: 13 residues. Germline V CDR1 and CDR2: KGHSH, LQKENI. V shed 2 bases, J shed 6 bases, and the junction held 4 bases outside the gene matches. CDR3 sequence: CASSPGTEREQYF. In nucleotides, the CDR3 is TGTGCCAGCTCACCAGGGACAGAGCGCGAGCAGTACTTC.

Of note for this clonotype: This sequence may be a read error, since a much larger clone differs from it by one base. The chain is built from TRBV6-5 and TRBJ2-5; perhaps TRBD1 as D (6 bases). The CDR3 is 14 residues long. Germline V gene sequence: CDR1 MNHEY, CDR2 SVGAGI. V was trimmed by 11 bases and J by 4 bases, leaving 20 bases between them. The CDR3 DNA follows: TGTGCCGGCGCTTATAGGGGGACCTTAGAGACCCAGTACTTC. Residues: CAGAYRGTLETQYF.

Ten or more counts support this clonotype. The chain carries TRBV6-5 and TRBJ1-6, with D maybe TRBD1 (6 bases). This CDR3 comprises 16 residues. CDR1 MNHEY and CDR2 SVGAGI come from the germline V gene. V was clipped by 3 bases and J by 5 bases, with 14 bases between them. The CDR3, as DNA: TGTGCCAGCAGTTATGGGCAGGGGAAAAATAATTCACCCCTCCACTTT. As protein: CASSYGQGKNNSPLHF.

This clonotype was counted at least ten times. The gene calls are TRBV27 and TRBJ1-6; 8 bases map to TRBD1. Germline V gives CDR1 MNHEY, CDR2 SMNVEV (reference sequence). CDR3 size: 15 residues. Germline trimming cut 5 bases from V and 6 bases from J; bases unmatched to any gene: 6. CDR3 loop: CASSPLDRGNSPLHF. Written as DNA, the CDR3 is TGTGCCAGCAGTCCATTAGACAGGGGTAATTCACCCCTCCACTTT.

This clonotype was found once. A single base separates this from a much larger clone, so it may be a read error. This sequence joins TRBV19 and TRBJ1-3, with 7 bases identical to TRBD1. Germline V gives CDR1 LNHDA, CDR2 SQIVND (reference sequence). Trimming took 5 bases from V and 2 from J; bases not matched to a gene: 3. This CDR3 has 14 amino acids. CDR3 loop: CASSEGGTGNTIYF. The DNA of the CDR3 is TGTGCCAGTAGTGAAGGGGGCACTGGAAACACCATATATTTT.

In the case of this clonotype: A much larger clone is a single base away; this may be a read error. The chain is built from TRBV5-6 and TRBJ2-7; TRBD2 aligns across 7 bases. The CDR3 sequence is 14 residues long. Germline V gene lookup returns CDR1 SGHDT and CDR2 YYEEEE. The chain's CDR3 is CASSLSPSGYGQYF. The CDR3 region has the DNA TGTGCCAGCAGCTTGAGTCCTAGCGGTTACGGGCAGTACTTC. Full variable domain (outside the CDR3, taken from reference TRBV5-6 and TRBJ2-7): DAGVTQSPTHLIKTRGQQVTLRCSPKSGHDTVSWYQQALGQGPQFIFQYYEEEERQRGNFPDRFSGHQFPNYSSELNVNALLLGDSALYLCASSLSPSGYGQYFGPGTRLTVT.

This clonotype was recorded many times. The rearrangement uses TRBV24-1 and TRBJ1-2, with D perhaps matching TRBD1 (6 bases). This CDR3 has 12 amino acids. CDR1 and CDR2 (germline): KGHDR, SFDVKD. V was shortened by 5 bases and J by 6 bases, with 9 bases between the two germline ends. CDR3 loop: CATSGSGDGYTF. The CDR3 DNA sequence: TGTGCCACCAGTGGGTCAGGGGATGGCTACACCTTC.

This clonotype was detected many times. V is TRBV5-1 and J is TRBJ2-3; the D is unclear. The CDR3 extends over 14 amino acids. Germline CDR1 reads SGHRS; CDR2 reads YFSETQ. Trimming cost V 0 bases and J 1 base, with 6 bases left between them. This CDR3 reads CASSLGVGTDTQYF. The DNA of the CDR3 is TGCGCCAGCAGCTTGGGGGTGGGCACAGATACGCAGTATTTT.

The chain carries TRBV5-5 and TRBJ1-1; D not resolved. The CDR3 runs to 13 residues. CDR1 SGHKS and CDR2 YYEKEE come from the germline V gene (reference sequence). V dropped 7 bases and J dropped 4 bases, with 14 bases sitting between them. The DNA for the CDR3 is TGTGCCAGCCGCGCACGGGCAGCCACTGAAGCTTTCTTT. Translation gives CASRARAATEAFF.

This clonotype was detected ten times or more. The rearrangement links TRBV7-2 to TRBJ2-7; TRBD1 might be the D (5 bases). CDR3 size: 15 residues. With 2 bases removed from V and 0 bases from J, the gap between germline ends came to 11 bases. The germline V gene encodes CDR1 SGHTA and CDR2 FQGNSA. The CDR3 nucleotides are TGTGCCAGCAGCTTAATGACAGTAAGCTCCTACGAGCAGTACTTC. Encoded protein: CASSLMTVSSYEQYF.

This clonotype was seen at least ten times. The chain joins TRBV6-2 or TRBV6-3 to TRBJ2-7, with D tentatively TRBD1 (5 bases). V was clipped by 6 bases and J by 2 bases, with 17 bases between them. Per the germline V gene, CDR1 is MNHEY and CDR2 is SVGEGT. There are 15 residues in the CDR3. CDR3 region: CASSDSLRLPYEQYF. CDR3 DNA sequence: TGTGCCAGCAGCGACAGTCTCCGTCTCCCCTACGAGCAGTACTTC.

The sample holds many counts of this clonotype. The rearrangement links TRBV6-6 to TRBJ1-5, with 9 bases lining up with TRBD1. V gave up 6 bases and J gave up 3 bases; unmatched junction bases: 6. The length of the CDR3 is 15 residues. Germline CDR1 is MNHNY and CDR2 is SVGAGI (reference sequence). The DNA of the CDR3 is TGTGCCAGCAGGGCCGGGACAGGGTACAATCAGCCCCAGCATTTT. This encodes CASRAGTGYNQPQHF.

This clonotype was detected many times. DNA of the CDR3: TGTGCCAGCAGCCCCGAAGGGATCCTTTCTTTAAACACCATATATTTT. This encodes CASSPEGILSLNTIYF. The chain is built from TRBV7-9 and TRBJ1-3; D unresolved. The CDR3 has 16 amino acids. Germline loops: CDR1 SEHNR, CDR2 FQNEAQ (reference sequence). Trimming stripped 5 bases from V and 6 bases from J, with 20 bases between.

This clonotype was detected ten times or more. J is TRBJ2-5 and V is TRBV15, with 9 bases fitting TRBD1. Germline loops: CDR1 LNHNV, CDR2 YYDKDF (reference sequence). Trimming took 11 bases from V and 2 from J; bases not matched to a gene: 6. This CDR3 is 13 amino acids long. CDR3 DNA: TGTGCCGCAGGGACAGGGTTACAAGAGACCCAGTACTTC. Translation gives CAAGTGLQETQYF.